Listed here are 19 T cell receptor beta chains from one sample, sequenced in a study of T cells in Graves' hyperthyroidism and ophthalmopathy (dated by TCRdb to between 2018 and 2021). Library prep was done by multiplex PCR. TCRdb names Illumina HiSeq 2000 as the instrument used. The TCR beta CDR3 regions were amplified from RNA transcripts. For the first round of RT-PCR on the TCR CDR3, the HTBI primer set was used together with the Qiagen OneStep RT-PCR kit. TCRdb reprocessing: public reads trimmed at Q25 with fastp, clones called with MiXCR, in-frame beta chains kept. Rows with a matching CDR3 protein are joined into one entry that keeps the most common DNA and genes. This sample lists more than 150,000 distinct CDR3 sequences; more than 15% were detected once. The top ten clones comprise roughly 30% of the sample. Material: blood. These receptor sequences come from a woman in her fifties or sixties with Graves' hyperthyroidism.

V is TRBV20-1 and J is TRBJ1-1; no reliable D call. CDR3 length equals 15 residues. Trimming cost V 2 bases and J 0 bases, with 13 bases left between them. Germline V CDR1 and CDR2: DFQATT, SNEGSKA (reference sequence). The CDR3 DNA reads as TGCAGTGCTAGAAGATTTGGAGACCTGAACACTGAAGCTTTCTTT. This encodes CSARRFGDLNTEAFF.

The sample holds a few counts of this clonotype. The rearrangement joins TRBV10-1 to TRBJ2-1; 10 bases match TRBD2. The germline CDR1 and CDR2 sequences are WNHNN and SYGVQD (reference sequence). V shed 0 bases and J 13 bases; nucleotides not matched to a gene: 3. This CDR3 is built from 13 residues. CDR3 protein: CASSESLAGVQFF. The DNA of the CDR3 is TGCGCCAGCAGTGAGTCGCTAGCGGGGGTCCAGTTCTTC.

The sample holds a few counts of this clonotype. A much larger clone lies one base from this, so it may be a read error. The rearrangement uses TRBV12-3 or TRBV12-4 and TRBJ1-1; D gene unclear. Trimming removed 5 bases at V and 1 base at J, with 17 bases between. This CDR3 is 16 amino acids long. CDR3 in amino acids: CASSRPAQDPNTEAFF. The CDR3 DNA is TGTGCCAGCAGTCGACCGGCGCAGGACCCGAACACTGAAGCTTTCTTT.

This clonotype was seen many times. The chain joins TRBV5-5 to TRBJ1-5, with TRBD1 as a possible D gene (6 bases). Germline CDR1 and CDR2: SGHKS and YYEKEE (reference sequence). CDR3 length equals 16 residues. The V gene lost 1 base and the J gene lost 3 bases, with 14 bases spanning the gap. The CDR3 sequence: CASSLLGGDSNQPQHF. The CDR3 DNA reads as TGTGCCAGCAGCTTGTTAGGGGGGGACTCCAATCAGCCCCAGCATTTT.

A word on this clonotype: Since a much larger clone is just one base distant, this may be a read error. V is TRBV20-1 and J is TRBJ1-2; a possible D gene is TRBD1 (6 bases). This CDR3 is built from 15 residues. V lost 0 bases and J lost 8, with 19 bases in between. CDR1 is DFQATT, CDR2 SNEGSKA, per germline (reference sequence). The CDR3 is CSARDPNRVGRGYTF. In nucleotides, the CDR3 is TGCAGTGCTAGAGATCCGAACAGGGTGGGTCGAGGCTACACCTTC.

Ten or more counts support this clonotype. The chain joins TRBV20-1 to TRBJ2-4, with 8 positions matching TRBD1. CDR3 length: 15 residues. Unmatched junction bases numbered 7, after V lost 3 bases and J lost 3 bases. The V gene's germline CDR1 is DFQATT and CDR2 SNEGSKA (reference sequence). CDR3 protein: CSARPWTGSKNIQYF. The DNA of the CDR3 is TGCAGTGCTAGGCCCTGGACAGGGAGCAAAAACATTCAGTACTTC.

This clonotype was seen ten or more times. The chain combines TRBV28 with TRBJ2-5; D gene ambiguous. Looked up from germline, CDR1 is MDHEN and CDR2 is SYDVKM. The CDR3 sequence is 13 residues long. Trimming stripped 8 bases from V and 0 bases from J, with 10 bases between. The CDR3: CASLDINQETQYF. The CDR3 DNA reads as TGTGCCAGCTTAGACATCAACCAAGAGACCCAGTACTTC.

The chain uses TRBV2 and TRBJ2-5, with a possible D match to TRBD2 (5 bases). The CDR3 loop spans 16 amino acids. The V end lost 4 bases, the J end lost 5 bases, and 20 bases lay between the germline ends. CDR1 is SNHLY and CDR2 is FYNNEI in the germline V gene. CDR3 sequence (DNA): TGTGCCAGCAGTGGCTCACTAGTTCTGGTCGTGGAGACCCAGTACTTC. Encoded protein: CASSGSLVLVVETQYF.

This sequence joins TRBV11-1 and TRBJ2-7; 12 positions match TRBD2. CDR1 and CDR2 from the germline V gene are SGHAT and FQDESV (reference sequence). The length of the CDR3 is 17 residues. V shed 5 bases and J 0 bases; nucleotides not matched to a gene: 8. The DNA of the CDR3 is TGTGCCAGCAGCCCCCTCAGGACTAGCGGGGACTCCTACGAGCAGTACTTC. Translated: CASSPLRTSGDSYEQYF. The whole variable domain, filled in from reference TRBV11-1 and TRBJ2-7, reads EAEVAQSPRYKITEKSQAVAFWCDPISGHATLYWYRQILGQGPELLVQFQDESVVDDSQLPKDRFSAERLKGVDSTLKIQPAELGDSAMYLCASSPLRTSGDSYEQYFGPGTRLTVT.

This clonotype was seen at least ten times. The chain is built from TRBV6-2 or TRBV6-3 and TRBJ1-1; unclear D gene. The CDR3 is made up of 12 amino acids. V lost 10 bases, J lost 4 bases, and 13 bases lay in between. Germline CDR1 and CDR2: MNHEY and SVGEGT. In DNA form, the CDR3 reads TGTGCCACCCGAGACCCAGGCACTGAAGCTTTCTTT. It encodes CATRDPGTEAFF.

This clonotype appeared many times. Written as DNA, the CDR3 is TGTGCCAGCAGTGAAGCCAACAGGGGGCGCGGCACTGAAGCTTTCTTT. It codes for CASSEANRGRGTEAFF. The chain uses TRBV25-1 and TRBJ1-1, with 9 bases identical to TRBD1. The V gene's germline CDR1 is MGHDK and CDR2 SYGVNS. This CDR3 has 16 residues. V shed 2 bases, J shed 4 bases, and the junction held 8 bases outside the gene matches.

This clonotype showed up many times. The chain combines TRBV29-1 with TRBJ2-5; D may correspond to TRBD1 or TRBD2 (5 bases each). The CDR3 length is 16 residues. V shed 8 bases and J shed 0 bases, with 22 bases lying between them. Germline-derived CDR1 and CDR2 are SQVTM and ANQGSEA. CDR3 in amino acids: CSPIYQGQDYQETQYF. The CDR3 DNA is TGCAGCCCAATTTACCAGGGTCAGGACTACCAAGAGACCCAGTACTTC.

This chain uses TRBV20-1 with TRBJ2-3, with TRBD2 matching 12 bases. This CDR3 has 16 residues. Germline CDR1 is DFQATT and CDR2 is SNEGSKA (reference sequence). The trim removed 6 bases at V and 1 base at J, leaving 8 bases unmatched. CDR3 in amino acids: CSAHPRTSGGTDTQYF. As DNA, the CDR3 is TGCAGTGCCCATCCCCGGACTAGCGGGGGCACAGATACGCAGTATTTT.

This clonotype was detected only a few times. The CDR3 DNA sequence: TGTGCCAGCAGCTACGACAGGGTCAATTCACCCCTCCACTTT. Its protein product is CASSYDRVNSPLHF. The V and J genes are TRBV5-6 and TRBJ1-6; 7 nucleotides match TRBD1. The CDR3 loop spans 14 amino acids. Germline values: CDR1 SGHDT, CDR2 YYEEEE. Trimming at V came to 3 bases and at J to 7 bases, leaving 4 bases not matched to a gene.

This clonotype was seen repeatedly, ten times or more. This chain links TRBV5-1 with TRBJ1-2; tentatively, D is TRBD1 (6 bases). The CDR3 is 14 residues long. V was pared by 4 bases and J by 2 bases, with 12 bases between. Germline V gene data show CDR1 as SGHRS and CDR2 as YFSETQ. The CDR3 DNA sequence: TGCGCCAGCAGCCCGGACAGCCTCAACTATGGCTACACCTTC. Its protein is CASSPDSLNYGYTF.

This clonotype was detected many times. The rearrangement links TRBV28 to TRBJ1-1; a weak D match, TRBD1 (6 bases). The CDR3 extends over 16 amino acids. Germline values: CDR1 MDHEN, CDR2 SYDVKM. The V end was cut by 2 bases, the J end by 2 bases, with 15 bases between. The CDR3 is CASSLHSGQTNTEAFF. CDR3 bases: TGTGCCAGCAGTTTACACTCTGGACAGACAAACACTGAAGCTTTCTTT.

There are many counts of this clonotype. The CDR3 loop is CASSYDRGLDSPLHF. DNA of the CDR3: TGTGCCAGCTCCTACGATAGGGGGCTGGACTCACCCCTCCACTTT. The genes are TRBV18 and TRBJ1-6; 7 bases fit TRBD1. Germline CDR1 is KGHSH and CDR2 is LQKENI. The CDR3 extends over 15 amino acids. Unmatched junction bases numbered 12, after V lost 6 bases and J lost 10 bases.

In this sample, this clonotype turned up many times. The chain combines TRBV7-9 with TRBJ1-2; no clear D gene. Between the trimmed V and J ends, which lost 1 base and 1 base, there was a span of 4 bases. This CDR3 region has 13 residues. Germline V gene lookup returns CDR1 SEHNR and CDR2 FQNEAQ (reference sequence). This chain's CDR3 is CASSLVVNYGYTF. As DNA, the CDR3 is TGTGCCAGCAGCTTAGTCGTTAACTATGGCTACACCTTC.

The chain uses TRBV4-1 and TRBJ1-4; D is unclear. Germline lookup yields CDR1 MGHRA and CDR2 YSYEKL. Deletions cut 4 bases from V and 7 bases from J, with 13 bases between. The CDR3 totals 14 residues. CDR3 in amino acids: CASSRTGTVEKLFF. The CDR3 DNA reads TGCGCCAGCAGCCGCACGGGAACGGTTGAAAAACTGTTTTTT.